This T cell receptor (beta chain) was documented in a study of blood T cell repertoires in COVID-19. Whole-study context: There were acute and convalescent COVID-19 samples, and they came from the United States, Italy and Spain. The cDNA or gDNA used as material had been derived from T cells, B-cell-depleted T cells, or PBMCs.

In the original processing: Estimation of nucleated cell counts was performed using reference gene primer amplification. Profiling relied on immunoSEQ multiplex PCR, and the TCRdb table lists in-frame clones only, not all of them. V and J calls and clone size come straight from that table; D and trimming were deduced from the DNA. This table holds around 180,000 clones, roughly 88% found once. This CDR3 region has 16 residues. Trimming stripped 0 bases from V and 0 bases from J, with 9 bases between. Germline assignment: CDR1 PRHDT and CDR2 FYEKMQ (reference sequence). The source is a woman aged 25 to 39 with acute or convalescent COVID-19. The material sequenced was peripheral blood. The chain couples TRBV13 to TRBJ1-3; TRBD1 is a possible D gene (6 bases). The CDR3: CASSLGGGYSGNTIYF. The CDR3 nucleotides are TGTGCCAGCAGCTTAGGAGGGGGTTACTCTGGAAACACCATATATTTT.